The 27 T cell receptor beta chains given below trace back to one sample, sequenced in a study of T cell responses to AZD1222 COVID-19 vaccine. Using immunoSEQ multiplex PCR, the repertoire was profiled, and TCRdb retains in-frame clones only, with some absent. The profile shows some 130,000 clones, about 93% of them singletons. This specimen consisted of peripheral blood, obtained 28 days after the second AZD1222 dose. These receptors all come from an adult who received the AZD1222 COVID-19 vaccine.

The rearrangement joins TRBV7-3 to TRBJ2-3, with TRBD1 identical over 7 bases. CDR1 and CDR2 (germline): SGHTA, FQGTGA. J lost 6 bases, V lost 5 bases, and 11 bases had no gene match. This CDR3 has 15 amino acids. CDR3 protein: CASSTSTGSADTQYF. In DNA, the CDR3 is TGTGCCAGCAGCACCTCGACAGGGTCGGCGGATACGCAGTATTTT.

The chain joins TRBV6-5 to TRBJ1-1; a weak D match, TRBD1 (6 bases). V was clipped by 6 bases and J by 11 bases, with 19 bases between them. CDR3 length: 13 amino acids. Germline V gene lookup returns CDR1 MNHEY and CDR2 SVGAGI. CDR3 nucleotide sequence: TGTGCCAGCAGCACCACAGGGTCCAGCGAGGCTTTCTTT. Translated, it gives CASSTTGSSEAFF.

The gene calls are TRBV11-2 and TRBJ1-3; tentatively, D is TRBD1 (5 bases). V was cut by 5 bases and J by 4 bases, with 18 bases left in between. The CDR3 has 16 residues. CDR1 is SGHAT, CDR2 FQNNGV, per germline. Here the CDR3 DNA reads TGTGCCAGCAGCCCTACCTACCTGACAGACGGAAACACCATATATTTT. As protein: CASSPTYLTDGNTIYF.

The rearrangement links TRBV28 to TRBJ2-5; 9 positions match TRBD1. The CDR3 has 15 amino acids. The V segment lost 4 bases and the J segment 4 bases; nucleotides outside the gene matches: 7. Germline V gives CDR1 MDHEN, CDR2 SYDVKM. The CDR3 protein is CASSSGTGPTETQYF. CDR3 nucleotides: TGTGCCAGCAGTTCGGGGACAGGGCCCACAGAGACCCAGTACTTC.

J is TRBJ2-1 and V is TRBV5-1; 7 positions agree with TRBD1. The CDR3 totals 17 residues. CDR1 and CDR2 (germline): SGHRS, YFSETQ. V lost 0 bases and J lost 4; bases outside the gene matches: 10. This CDR3 reads CASSLGGPDRAYNEQFF. DNA for the CDR3: TGCGCCAGCAGCTTGGGGGGGCCCGACAGGGCATACAATGAGCAGTTCTTC.

The rearrangement links TRBV9 to TRBJ1-6, with D uncertain. CDR1 SGDLS and CDR2 YYNGEE come from the germline V gene. The CDR3 has 15 amino acids. V was cut by 3 bases and J by 12 bases, with 19 bases left in between. The DNA for the CDR3 is TGTGCCAGCAGCGCTCTTCTTGCCCCCCAAGGACCCCTCCACTTT. It codes for CASSALLAPQGPLHF.

This clone was detected once. This chain joins TRBV18 and TRBJ1-2, with D tentatively TRBD1 (5 bases). The CDR3 contains 15 residues. Deletions cut 0 bases from V and 3 bases from J, with 11 bases between. Germline CDR1 is KGHSH and CDR2 is LQKENI. CDR3 sequence (DNA): TGTGCCAGCTCACCACCGGATGGGGACTACTATGGCTACACCTTC. Protein: CASSPPDGDYYGYTF.

This sequence joins TRBV18 and TRBJ1-1; TRBD1 matches 9 bases. Per the germline V gene, CDR1 is KGHSH and CDR2 is LQKENI. CDR3 size: 18 residues. J was trimmed by 10 bases and V by 3 bases; bases with no gene match: 21. The CDR3 reads CASSPDRQLHRGRLGAFF. In DNA, the CDR3 is TGTGCCAGCTCACCTGACCGACAATTGCACAGGGGGCGTCTGGGAGCTTTCTTT.

This clone was counted only a few times. A junction boundary mismatches the germline segment, possibly from a read error. V and J are TRBV7-2 and TRBJ1-2; D unresolved. The CDR3 runs to 12 residues. CDR1 and CDR2 from the germline V gene are SGHTA and FQGNSA. DNA for the CDR3: TGTGCCAGCAGCTCCCGGGGTCATGGGTACACCTTC. Protein product: CASSSRGHGYTF.

This clone was picked up one time. The chain couples TRBV7-6 to TRBJ1-6; D is possibly TRBD1 (5 bases). V was cut by 5 bases and J by 6 bases, with 11 bases left in between. Germline assignment: CDR1 SGHVS and CDR2 FNYEAQ. This CDR3 region has 14 residues. The CDR3 region is CASSQGVVNSPLHF. The CDR3, as DNA: TGTGCCAGCAGCCAGGGAGTCGTTAATTCACCCCTCCACTTT. Full variable domain (remainder filled in from reference TRBV7-6 and TRBJ1-6): GAGVSQSPRYKVTKRGQDVALRCDPISGHVSLYWYRQALGQGPEFLTYFNYEAQQDKSGLPNDRFSAERPEGSISTLTIQRTEQRDSAMYRCASSQGVVNSPLHFGNGTRLTVT.

The chain is built from TRBV7-3 and TRBJ2-3; 10 nucleotides line up with TRBD2. With 3 bases clipped from V and 2 bases from J, the junction kept 5 bases outside the gene matches. The CDR3 consists of 16 residues. Germline loops: CDR1 SGHTA, CDR2 FQGTGA. CDR3 region: CASSFLAGANTDTQYF. The CDR3 DNA sequence: TGTGCCAGCAGCTTCCTAGCGGGGGCCAACACAGATACGCAGTATTTT.

This clone was detected only once. The chain recombines TRBV5-4 with TRBJ1-2, with 7 nucleotides matching TRBD1. The trim removed 0 bases at V and 5 bases at J, leaving 4 bases unmatched. CDR1 and CDR2 (germline): SGHNT, YYREEE (reference sequence). This CDR3 has 14 residues. CDR3 residues: CASSLGTGGYGYTF. CDR3 in DNA: TGTGCCAGCAGCTTGGGGACAGGTGGATATGGCTACACCTTC.

This clone has a single count. The chain is built from TRBV5-6 and TRBJ1-2, with D unresolved. The germline CDR1 and CDR2 sequences are SGHDT and YYEEEE. V was shortened by 0 bases and J by 0 bases, with 6 bases between the two germline ends. The CDR3 sequence is 14 residues long. The CDR3: CASSLGQANYGYTF. CDR3 coding DNA: TGTGCCAGCAGCTTGGGGCAGGCTAACTATGGCTACACCTTC.

This rearrangement joins TRBV12-3 or TRBV12-4 to TRBJ1-1; the D is unclear. Trimming took off 2 bases at V and 3 bases at J, with 7 bases between the two ends. The CDR3 runs 13 residues. CDR3 region: CASSLWTHTEAFF. CDR3 in DNA: TGTGCCAGCAGTTTATGGACCCACACTGAAGCTTTCTTT.

The chain uses TRBV30 and TRBJ1-3; no firm D call. Trimming left V 0 bases short and J 0 bases short, with 9 bases between. The CDR3 has 15 amino acids. Germline-derived CDR1 and CDR2 are GTSNPN and SVGIG (reference sequence). DNA of the CDR3: TGTGCCTGGAGTGTAGGGCCCGACTCTGGAAACACCATATATTTT. Amino acid sequence: CAWSVGPDSGNTIYF.

This clone was counted a single time. The chain links TRBV21-1 to TRBJ1-2; the tabulated D call, TRBD1, remains unverified against the DNA. TRBV21-1 is tagged as a pseudogene. This CDR3 spans 14 amino acids. As DNA, the CDR3 is TGTGCCAGCAGCAAACCCAGGACATTGGATGGCTACACCTTC. Protein: CASSKPRTLDGYTF.

On this clone: The junction departs from germline at one end; a sequencing error may be responsible. The rearrangement joins TRBV7-7 to TRBJ2-3; 8 nucleotides agree with TRBD2. Germline V gene lookup returns CDR1 SSHAT and CDR2 FNYEAQ (reference sequence). The CDR3 covers 14 residues. This CDR3 is CASSEGLGTDTQYF. CDR3 in DNA: TGTGCTAGCAGCGAGGGACTAGGGACAGATACGCAGTATTTT.

The rearrangement links TRBV28 to TRBJ2-1; 7 positions match TRBD2. The CDR3 has 14 amino acids. Germline lookup yields CDR1 MDHEN and CDR2 SYDVKM. The junction had 2 bases not matched to a gene; V was cut back by 3 bases and J by 3 bases. CDR3: CASSLVAGYNEQFF. The CDR3 DNA is TGTGCCAGCAGTTTGGTAGCGGGCTACAATGAGCAGTTCTTC.

This clone has a handful of counts. The chain employs TRBV7-9 and TRBJ1-2; D ambiguous. The CDR3 has 12 amino acids. Trimming took 5 bases from V and 10 from J, leaving 14 bases between them. CDR1 SEHNR and CDR2 FQNEAQ come from the germline V gene (reference sequence). CDR3 in DNA: TGTGCCAGCAGCCCCACGAGGGTGGACTACACCTTC. Amino acid sequence: CASSPTRVDYTF.

This clone was found once. The rearrangement uses TRBV6-5 and TRBJ2-1, with D uncertain. The CDR3 length is 14 residues. With 7 bases removed from V and 2 bases from J, the gap between germline ends came to 12 bases. From germline, CDR1 is MNHEY and CDR2 SVGAGI. The CDR3: CASTGGYTYNEQFF. In DNA form, the CDR3 reads TGTGCCAGCACGGGCGGCTACACCTACAATGAGCAGTTCTTC.

As to this clone: Germline is not matched at one junction end, which may reflect a read error. This chain uses TRBV18 with TRBJ1-1; tentative D call: TRBD1 (5 bases). The CDR3 runs 13 residues. Germline CDR1 is KGHSH and CDR2 is LQKENI. CDR3 coding DNA: TGTGCCAGCTCACGGGGGGAGGACACTGAAACTTTCTTT. Translation: CASSRGEDTETFF.

The V gene is TRBV7-3, the J gene TRBJ1-6; D gene uncertain. Trimming removed 2 bases from V and 4 bases from J, with 6 bases in between. Germline V gives CDR1 SGHTA, CDR2 FQGTGA. The length of the CDR3 is 14 residues. The CDR3 protein is CASSLQQYNSPLHF. CDR3 nucleotides: TGTGCCAGCAGCTTACAGCAGTATAATTCACCCCTCCACTTT.

V usage is TRBV25-1 and J usage is TRBJ2-2; 7 bases are shared with TRBD1. Germline V gives CDR1 MGHDK, CDR2 SYGVNS. V shed 7 bases and J 2 bases; nucleotides not matched to a gene: 4. CDR3 length equals 14 residues. DNA for the CDR3: TGTGCCAGCACCAGGGACAGAAACACCGGGGAGCTGTTTTTT. As protein: CASTRDRNTGELFF.

The chain joins TRBV10-3 to TRBJ1-2; the D gene is possibly TRBD1 (5 bases). The CDR3 has 14 residues. Germline V gene data show CDR1 as ENHRY and CDR2 as SYGVKD. The germline V and J ends were trimmed by 0 bases and 11 bases, with 16 bases remaining between them. The DNA for the CDR3 is TGTGCCATCAGTGAGTCGCTTCCAGGGATAGGTTACACCTTC. It specifies CAISESLPGIGYTF.

CDR3 DNA sequence: TGTGCCAGCAGTCCCAACCAAGAGACCCAGTACTTC. The encoded protein is CASSPNQETQYF. The chain is built from TRBV28 and TRBJ2-5; no definite D call. This CDR3 comprises 12 residues. Germline lookup yields CDR1 MDHEN and CDR2 SYDVKM. V gave up 5 bases and J gave up 0 bases, with 4 bases separating them.

The chain uses TRBV19 and TRBJ1-5; TRBD1 agrees at 7 bases. The CDR3 extends over 16 amino acids. With V trimmed by 1 base and J by 4 bases, 7 bases remained unmatched. Germline V gene lookup returns CDR1 LNHDA and CDR2 SQIVND (reference sequence). The CDR3 is CASSIVGGYLNQPQHF. The CDR3 nucleotides read TGTGCCAGTAGTATAGTAGGGGGCTATCTAAATCAGCCCCAGCATTTT.

The chain has TRBV12-3 or TRBV12-4 and TRBJ1-5; D is ambiguous. The ends were cut back, 2 bases at V and 4 bases at J, with 6 bases in the middle. The CDR3 extends over 13 amino acids. This chain's CDR3 is CASSLSWNQPQHF. The CDR3 region has the DNA TGTGCCAGCAGTTTAAGTTGGAATCAGCCCCAGCATTTT.